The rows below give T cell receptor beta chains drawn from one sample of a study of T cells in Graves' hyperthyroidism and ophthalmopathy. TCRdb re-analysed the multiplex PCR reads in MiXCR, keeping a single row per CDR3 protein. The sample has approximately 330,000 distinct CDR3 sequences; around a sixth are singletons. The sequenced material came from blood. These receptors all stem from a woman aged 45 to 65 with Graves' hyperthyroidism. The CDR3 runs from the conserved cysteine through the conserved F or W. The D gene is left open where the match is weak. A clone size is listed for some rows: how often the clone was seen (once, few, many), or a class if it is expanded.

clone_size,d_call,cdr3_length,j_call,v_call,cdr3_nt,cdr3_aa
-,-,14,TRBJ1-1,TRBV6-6,TGTGCCAGCAGTTACTCGTTTCTGGCGTCTGAAGCTTTCTTT,CASSYSFLASEAFF
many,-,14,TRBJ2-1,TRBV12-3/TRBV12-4,TGTGCCAGCAGTTTAGAAGGGTGGTCGAATGAGCAGTTCTTC,CASSLEGWSNEQFF
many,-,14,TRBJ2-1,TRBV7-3,TGTGCCAGCAGCTTAACGGGCACGACCCGTGAGCAGTTCTTC,CASSLTGTTREQFF
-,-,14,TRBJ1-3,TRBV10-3,TGTGCCATCAGTGAGTCTGCTGTACTCAGGACCATATATTTT,CAISESAVLRTIYF
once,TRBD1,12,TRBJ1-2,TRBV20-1,TGCAGTGCTCAACAGGGGACCTATGGCTACACCTTC,CSAQQGTYGYTF
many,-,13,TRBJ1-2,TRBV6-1,TGTGCCAGCAGCCACACAGGGAAGCTTGGCTACACCTTC,CASSHTGKLGYTF
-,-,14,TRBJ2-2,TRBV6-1,TGTGCCAGCAGTGATCCCACTGATGGCGGGGAGCTGTTTTTT,CASSDPTDGGELFF
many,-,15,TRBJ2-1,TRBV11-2,TGTGCCAGCAGCCTACTGTCTGGGGGCTACAATGAGCAGTTCTTC,CASSLLSGGYNEQFF
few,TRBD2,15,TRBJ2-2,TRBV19,TGTGCCAGTAGTATAACGGGGGGGAACACCGGGGAGCTGTTTTTT,CASSITGGNTGELFF
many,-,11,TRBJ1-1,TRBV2,TGTGCCAGCATGGAGGAGGCTGAAGCTTTCTTT,CASMEEAEAFF
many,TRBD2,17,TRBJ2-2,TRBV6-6,TGTGCCAGCAGTTACTCGGTGTCTAGCGGGAGCCCCGGGGAGCTGTTTTTT,CASSYSVSSGSPGELFF
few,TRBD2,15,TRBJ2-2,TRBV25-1,TGTGCCAGCAGTGACCCGGGAGGGGAGCCCGGGGAGCTGTTTTTT,CASSDPGGEPGELFF
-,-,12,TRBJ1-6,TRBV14,TGTGCCAGCAGCCGGAATGGTTTAGCCCTCCACTTT,CASSRNGLALHF
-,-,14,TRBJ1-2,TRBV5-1,TGCGCCAGCAGCCTCTTATTCGTAGGGGACGGCTACACCTTC,CASSLLFVGDGYTF
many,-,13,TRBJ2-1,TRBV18,TGTGCCAGCTCACCGGGCAGGGACAATGAGCAGTTCTTC,CASSPGRDNEQFF
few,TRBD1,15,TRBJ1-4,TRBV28,TGTGCCAGCAGTTCCCACGGGACAGGGGGGGAAAAACTGTTTTTT,CASSSHGTGGEKLFF
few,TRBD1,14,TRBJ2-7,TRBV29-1,TGCAGCGTTGAAGGGACAGGGGTATCCTACGAGCAGTACTTC,CSVEGTGVSYEQYF
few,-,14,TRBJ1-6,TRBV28,TGTGCCAGCAGTTTGCCCAGGGATAATTCACCCCTCCACTTT,CASSLPRDNSPLHF
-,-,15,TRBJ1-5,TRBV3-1,TGTGCCAGCAGCCAAGATATAAGCGGGGGCCAGCCCCAGCATTTT,CASSQDISGGQPQHF
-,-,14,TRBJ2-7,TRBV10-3,TGTGCCATCAGTGGGACAGACCTAAACTACGAGCAGTACTTC,CAISGTDLNYEQYF
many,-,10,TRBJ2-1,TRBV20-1,TGCAGTGCTATCGGAGATGAGCAGTTCTTC,CSAIGDEQFF
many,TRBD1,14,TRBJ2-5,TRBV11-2,TGTGCCAGCAGAGCGACAGGGGGGCAAGAGACCCAGTACTTC,CASRATGGQETQYF
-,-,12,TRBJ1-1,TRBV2,TGTGCCAGCACGCGGCAGGACACTGAAGCTTTCTTT,CASTRQDTEAFF
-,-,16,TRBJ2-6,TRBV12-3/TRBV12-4,TGTGCCAGCAGCCTTAGCTTCGTTTCTGGGGCCAACGTCCTGACTTTC,CASSLSFVSGANVLTF
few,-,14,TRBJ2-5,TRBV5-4,TGTGCCAGCAGCCTTGGGACTGCTAAAGAGACCCAGTACTTC,CASSLGTAKETQYF
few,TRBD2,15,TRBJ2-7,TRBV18,TGTGCCAGCTCACCAGCTAGCGGGAGGGCCCTCGAGCAGTACTTC,CASSPASGRALEQYF
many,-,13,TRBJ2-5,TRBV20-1,TGCAGTGCTTTATCCCGGGACGTAGAGACCCAGTACTTC,CSALSRDVETQYF
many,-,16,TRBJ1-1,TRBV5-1,TGCGCCAGCAGCCGCGGTCGGTGGGAAATGAACACTGAAGCTTTCTTT,CASSRGRWEMNTEAFF
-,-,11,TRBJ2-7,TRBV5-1,TGTGCCAGCAGCAAGGGCCACGAGCAGTACTTC,CASSKGHEQYF
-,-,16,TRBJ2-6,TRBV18,TGTGCCAGCTCACCACTCGCCACGGCTGGGGCCAACGTCCTGACTTTC,CASSPLATAGANVLTF
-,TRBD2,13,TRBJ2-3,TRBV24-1,TGTGCCACCCGGGGGACTAGCACAGATACACAGTATTTT,CATRGTSTDTQYF
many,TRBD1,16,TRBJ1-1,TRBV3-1,TGTGCCAGCAGCCCGCGGGCAGGGGGAAGTGGCACTGAAGCTTTCTTT,CASSPRAGGSGTEAFF
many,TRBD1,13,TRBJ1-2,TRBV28,TGTGCCAGCAGTGTAGGGACAGGGCTTGGCTACACCTTC,CASSVGTGLGYTF
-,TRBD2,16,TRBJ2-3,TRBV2,TGTGCCAGCAGTGGGCTAGCGGGGGGGGGGGCAGATACGCAGTATTTT,CASSGLAGGGADTQYF
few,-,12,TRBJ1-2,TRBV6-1,TGTGCCAGCAGAGAGGGGGGCTATGGCTACACCTTC,CASREGGYGYTF
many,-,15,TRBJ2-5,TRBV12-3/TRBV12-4,TGTGCCAGCAGTTTAGGTTACGTAGATAGGGAGACCCAGTACTTC,CASSLGYVDRETQYF
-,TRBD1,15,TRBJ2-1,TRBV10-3,TGTGCCATCAGTCGGGACAGGGATTCGTCGAATGAGCAGTTCTTC,CAISRDRDSSNEQFF
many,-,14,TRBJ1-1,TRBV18,TGTGCCAGCTCACCTCTGGGGGTGAACACTGAAGCTTTCTTT,CASSPLGVNTEAFF
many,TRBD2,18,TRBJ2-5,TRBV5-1,TGCGCCAGCAGCTCAGGAGCTAGCGGGAACCGGTACCAAGAGACCCAGTACTTC,CASSSGASGNRYQETQYF
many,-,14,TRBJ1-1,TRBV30,TGTGCCTGGAGTGTCTTGGGAGGGGGCACTGAAGCTTTCTTT,CAWSVLGGGTEAFF
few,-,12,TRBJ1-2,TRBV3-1,TGTGCCAGCAGCCAAACGCTTGGTGGCTACACCTTC,CASSQTLGGYTF
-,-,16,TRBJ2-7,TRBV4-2,TGTGCCAGCAGCCAAGCCAATCTAGAATTCCCTTACGAGCAGTACTTC,CASSQANLEFPYEQYF